Below, 23 T cell receptor beta chains from the same sample are listed, as sequenced in a study of cytomegalovirus exposure and HLA in healthy donors. 60 Vbeta and 13 Jbeta primers were used in PCR. This table comes from immunoSEQ multiplex PCR, and its TCRdb copy is limited to in-frame clones, with some not included. The sample includes about 150,000 clones, 65% to 80% of them seen just once. The specimen sequenced was PBMCs. The origin of the receptors is a man aged 40-55 years in good health and CMV-seropositive.

As DNA, the CDR3 is TGCAGCGCCGACAGGGATACAGATACGCAGTATTTT. The encoded protein is CSADRDTDTQYF. The chain couples TRBV29-1 to TRBJ2-3; TRBD1 agrees at 7 bases. The CDR3 covers 12 residues. Germline trimming cut 7 bases from V and 3 bases from J; bases unmatched to any gene: 4. Germline V gives CDR1 SQVTM, CDR2 ANQGSEA.

V gene TRBV30 combines with J gene TRBJ1-2; the D gene is possibly TRBD1 (5 bases). V dropped 4 bases and J dropped 7 bases, with 16 bases sitting between them. The CDR3 is 13 amino acids. CDR1 is GTSNPN, CDR2 SVGIG, per germline (reference sequence). CDR3 in amino acids: CAWTLGEGGGYTF. CDR3 bases: TGTGCCTGGACCTTAGGGGAGGGAGGTGGCTACACCTTC. Together with reference TRBV30 and TRBJ1-2, the CDR3 gives the full variable domain: SQTIHQWPATLVQPVGSPLSLECTVEGTSNPNLYWYRQAAGRGLQLLFYSVGIGQISSEVPQNLSASRPQDRQFILSSKKLLLSDSGFYLCAWTLGEGGGYTFGSGTRLTVV.

The chain employs TRBV18 and TRBJ2-5, with 8 bases fitting TRBD2. Germline V gene data show CDR1 as KGHSH and CDR2 as LQKENI. The CDR3 totals 16 residues. V dropped 2 bases and J dropped 5; count of bases not matched to a gene: 10. The CDR3 DNA is TGTGCCAGCTCACCATGGGGAGCGGGAGTTGTTGAGACCCAGTACTTC. It encodes CASSPWGAGVVETQYF.

J is TRBJ1-3 and V is TRBV5-3; possibly TRBD1 for D (5 bases). TRBV5-3 qualifies as an ORF whose function is uncertain. The CDR3 loop spans 16 amino acids. Between the trimmed V and J ends, which lost 0 bases and 0 bases, there was a span of 10 bases. The CDR3 is CARSLVDRSSGNTIYF. In DNA, the CDR3 is TGTGCCAGAAGCTTGGTTGACAGAAGCTCTGGAAACACCATATATTTT.

This chain uses TRBV5-6 with TRBJ2-5, with TRBD2 identical over 7 bases. CDR1 and CDR2 (germline): SGHDT, YYEEEE. Losses at the gene ends were 4 bases for V and 5 bases for J; bases not matched to a gene: 17. The CDR3 loop spans 17 amino acids. CDR3 in DNA: TGTGCCAGCAGCCCCAGGAGGGGAGGGCCCCTTGGGGAGACCCAGTACTTC. It yields the protein CASSPRRGGPLGETQYF.

The rearrangement uses TRBV29-1 and TRBJ2-7, with TRBD2 identical over 10 bases. The junction had 14 bases not matched to a gene; V was cut back by 6 bases and J by 0 bases. Germline CDR1 SQVTM, CDR2 ANQGSEA. The CDR3 is 17 residues long. In DNA, the CDR3 is TGCAGCGTAACCCAAAGACTAGCGGGCCTATCCTCCTACGAGCAGTACTTC. Protein product: CSVTQRLAGLSSYEQYF.

This chain joins TRBV21-1 and TRBJ2-7; TRBD2, the D gene given by the table, was not confirmed from the DNA. TRBV21-1 is a recognized pseudogene. This CDR3 region has 11 residues. The CDR3: CASSSLGGRYF. The CDR3 region has the DNA TGTGCCAGCAGCAGTCTGGGGGGTCGGTACTTC.

This sequence joins TRBV23-1 and TRBJ2-2; D is unclear. TRBV23-1 is annotated as an ORF whose role is uncertain. V was shortened by 11 bases and J by 7 bases, with 11 bases between the two germline ends. CDR3 length: 11 residues. The CDR3 DNA follows: TGCGCCGGCCGTTTCGACGGGGAGCTGTTTTTT. It is translated as CAGRFDGELFF.

The rearrangement uses TRBV6-1 and TRBJ2-7, with 10 bases lining up with TRBD2. The V gene's germline CDR1 is MNHNS and CDR2 SASEGT. The CDR3 is made up of 14 amino acids. V dropped 7 bases and J dropped 7; count of bases not matched to a gene: 10. CDR3 amino acids: CASITSGVWGEQYF. The DNA for the CDR3 is TGTGCCAGCATAACTAGCGGGGTATGGGGAGAGCAGTACTTC.

The CDR3: CASSEGFGQPQHF. CDR3 bases: TGTGCCAGCAGTGAAGGATTCGGTCAGCCCCAGCATTTT. This chain uses TRBV6-1 with TRBJ1-5; D gene uncertain. V lost 1 base, J lost 6 bases, and 7 bases lay in between. Germline V gene sequence: CDR1 MNHNS, CDR2 SASEGT. This CDR3 has 13 residues.

This chain connects TRBV7-6 to TRBJ1-2, with no clear D. Germline lookup yields CDR1 SGHVS and CDR2 FNYEAQ. V was trimmed by 1 base and J by 1 base, leaving 7 bases between them. The CDR3 has 14 residues. CDR3 loop: CASSLGGFNYGYTF. DNA of the CDR3: TGTGCCAGCAGCTTAGGAGGCTTTAACTATGGCTACACCTTC.

This chain links TRBV10-3 with TRBJ2-2, with D possibly TRBD2 on 6 matching bases. The V end was cut by 10 bases, the J end by 1 base, with 13 bases between. The CDR3 length is 14 residues. Germline loops: CDR1 ENHRY, CDR2 SYGVKD. The CDR3 sequence: CATAGTLNTGELFF. In DNA, the CDR3 is TGTGCCACCGCCGGGACTCTGAACACCGGGGAGCTGTTTTTT.

The CDR3 region is CASSPTGMGGYTF. DNA for the CDR3: TGTGCCAGCAGCCCGACAGGGATGGGAGGCTACACCTTC. The J gene is TRBJ1-2, the V gene TRBV7-9; 7 bases match TRBD1. Germline CDR1 and CDR2: SEHNR and FQNEAQ (reference sequence). Unmatched junction bases numbered 8, after V lost 5 bases and J lost 8 bases. This CDR3 is 13 amino acids long.

The CDR3 bases are TGTGCCAGCAGCCCATCTGTAGGGGATTATCGGCCCCAGCATTTT. It is translated as CASSPSVGDYRPQHF. J is TRBJ1-5 and V is TRBV7-9; the D gene is possibly TRBD1 (5 bases). Germline V gene data show CDR1 as SEHNR and CDR2 as FQNEAQ (reference sequence). The CDR3 is 15 residues long. V lost 5 bases to trimming and J lost 9 bases, with 20 bases between them.

This chain links TRBV5-6 with TRBJ2-5; 7 bases match TRBD2. Germline V CDR1 and CDR2: SGHDT, YYEEEE. Germline trimming cut 0 bases from V and 1 base from J; bases unmatched to any gene: 9. This CDR3 is 17 amino acids long. The CDR3 DNA follows: TGTGCCAGCAGCTTGGGGGGGGGAATACAATTCCAAGAGACCCAGTACTTC. This sequence encodes CASSLGGGIQFQETQYF.

In its sample, this clone was seen a few times. The chain carries TRBV2 and TRBJ1-1; D unresolved. CDR3 length: 13 amino acids. V was trimmed by 3 bases and J by 3 bases, leaving 8 bases between them. Germline V gene sequence: CDR1 SNHLY, CDR2 FYNNEI. The CDR3, as DNA: TGTGCCAGCAGTGAGGACTCTTACACTGAAGCTTTCTTT. Its translation is CASSEDSYTEAFF.

The J gene is TRBJ2-2, the V gene TRBV19; D may be TRBD2 (6 bases). This CDR3 is built from 17 residues. The V gene's germline CDR1 is LNHDA and CDR2 SQIVND (reference sequence). V lost 5 bases, J lost 1 base, and 17 bases lay in between. CDR3 DNA sequence: TGTGCCAGTAGTCGTATGAAGGGAGGTCAGAACACCGGGGAGCTGTTTTTT. Translation gives CASSRMKGGQNTGELFF.

The chain carries TRBV2 and TRBJ1-5; maybe TRBD1 (5 bases). V was shortened by 4 bases and J by 1 base, with 11 bases between the two germline ends. Germline values: CDR1 SNHLY, CDR2 FYNNEI. This CDR3 is built from 15 residues. The CDR3 DNA follows: TGTGCCAGCAGTGGCTCCCGACAGAGCAATCAGCCCCAGCATTTT. Protein: CASSGSRQSNQPQHF.

There are a few counts of this clone. The chain has TRBV2 and TRBJ1-1; TRBD1 matches 7 bases. From germline, CDR1 is SNHLY and CDR2 FYNNEI. This CDR3 contains 14 residues. Trimming cost V 5 bases and J 10 bases; bases outside gene matches: 13. The CDR3: CASSFSGQVSGAFF. The CDR3 DNA follows: TGTGCCAGCAGTTTCTCAGGACAGGTGAGCGGAGCTTTCTTT.

This chain connects TRBV5-4 to TRBJ2-2, with D perhaps matching TRBD2 (7 bases). Germline V gene data show CDR1 as SGHNT and CDR2 as YYREEE (reference sequence). V lost 4 bases, J lost 2 bases, and 12 bases lay in between. This CDR3 comprises 15 residues. CDR3 amino acids: CASSPRGGNTGELFF. The CDR3 nucleotides are TGTGCCAGCAGCCCGAGGGGGGGCAACACCGGGGAGCTGTTTTTT.

The chain links TRBV19 to TRBJ1-3; tentative D call: TRBD1 (5 bases). The CDR3 is 16 amino acids. V lost 2 bases and J 0 bases, leaving 11 bases between the germline ends. Per germline, CDR1 LNHDA and CDR2 SQIVND (reference sequence). The DNA for the CDR3 is TGTGCCAGTAGTATACAGGGAGGAGGCTCTGGAAACACCATATATTTT. It is translated as CASSIQGGGSGNTIYF. The variable domain in full, completed from reference TRBV19 and TRBJ1-3, reads DGGITQSPKYLFRKEGQNVTLSCEQNLNHDAMYWYRQDPGQGLRLIYYSQIVNDFQKGDIAEGYSVSREKKESFPLTVTSAQKNPTAFYLCASSIQGGGSGNTIYFGEGSWLTVV.

The rearrangement links TRBV7-2 to TRBJ1-5; D is perhaps TRBD1 (5 bases). Trimming stripped 2 bases from V and 6 bases from J, with 8 bases between. The CDR3 has 13 amino acids. Germline CDR1 and CDR2: SGHTA and FQGNSA. In DNA, the CDR3 is TGTGCCAGCAGCTTACTCCAGGGTCAGCCCCAGCATTTT. Amino acid sequence: CASSLLQGQPQHF. Filled out from reference TRBV7-2 and TRBJ1-5, the complete variable domain reads GAGVSQSPSNKVTEKGKDVELRCDPISGHTALYWYRQSLGQGLEFLIYFQGNSAPDKSGLPSDRFSAERTGGSVSTLTIQRTQQEDSAVYLCASSLLQGQPQHFGDGTRLSIL.

The chain couples TRBV14 to TRBJ2-5; D is perhaps TRBD2 (5 bases). CDR1 SGHDN and CDR2 FVKESK come from the germline V gene. The CDR3 runs to 16 residues. With 3 bases removed from V and 3 bases from J, the gap between germline ends came to 17 bases. CDR3 nucleotides: TGTGCCAGCAGCCATCAAGGAAGAGGGATTAAAGAGACCCAGTACTTC. Its translation: CASSHQGRGIKETQYF.